The text below deals with one T cell receptor (beta chain). What it binds is not known. Extraction of RNA together with DNA used about 18-31 mg of unsorted bulk tissue. The patients, who had chronic HBV infection, were treatment-naive (untreated). Five separate regions were sampled from each tumor. These data are taken from a study of tumor-infiltrating lymphocytes in primary liver carcinoma. Points from the study as a whole: Relative to blood, tumors carried a significantly larger fraction of the repertoire in their top 250 clones (p = 0.039).

The CDR3 totals 14 residues. Looked up from germline, CDR1 is MNHEY and CDR2 is SVGEGT. V lost 2 bases to trimming and J lost 13 bases, with 21 bases between them. Using a constant-region primer together with ProtoScript II reverse transcriptase, TCR beta cDNA was made from approximately 0.55 ug of total RNA. For TCR beta, libraries were produced by three nested multiplex PCR rounds using slightly modified ARM-PCR. Running ten to eleven cycles apiece, the first two PCR rounds relied on TRBV1-TRBV30 forward primers together with a C-beta reverse primer. TCRdb reprocessed the multiplex PCR reads with MiXCR, giving one entry per CDR3 protein. The sample carries under 45,000 distinct CDR3 sequences, under 75% recorded once.

This chain links TRBV6-2 or TRBV6-3 with TRBJ2-7; D may be TRBD1 or TRBD2 (5 bases each). The specimen sequenced was liver tumor tissue from sampling region 4. Noted subset: tumor region T4, right-lateral pole. This receptor was identified in a man aged 35 to 55 with primary liver carcinoma and hepatitis B virus infection. The CDR3 region has the DNA TGTGCCAGCAGTTACCGGAGAGGGGCGGCCGAACAATACTTC. It specifies CASSYRRGAAEQYF.